This is a list of T cell receptor beta chains from one sample in a study of blood T cell repertoires in COVID-19. Data came from immunoSEQ multiplex PCR; TCRdb stores just in-frame clones and leaves some out. In the table there are about 44,000 clones, 75% to 90% of which are singletons. Material for sequencing was peripheral blood. All receptors derive from a woman in her forties with acute or convalescent COVID-19. CDR3s include the opening cysteine and the closing phenylalanine or tryptophan. A D gene is named only where the DNA matches it firmly. For some rows the clone size is stated as once, few or many, or as a class when expanded; others skip it.

d_call j_call clone_size v_call cdr3_nt cdr3_aa
. TRBJ2-5 . TRBV28 TGTGCCAGCAGTCGCTTCCGGAACAGCCAAGAGACCCAGTACTTC CASSRFRNSQETQYF
. TRBJ1-6 . TRBV4-3 TGCGCCAGCAGCCAAGATTTACAGGCATATAATTCACCCCTCCACTTT CASSQDLQAYNSPLHF
. TRBJ1-5 . TRBV7-6 TGTGCCAGCAGCTTAGTCGAGGGGGGCAATCAGCCCCAGCATTTT CASSLVEGGNQPQHF
. TRBJ1-6 once TRBV25-1 TGTGCCAGCAGTGAGGGTCGGGGCGGGAGCTCCTATAATTCACCCCTCCACTTT CASSEGRGGSSYNSPLHF
. TRBJ2-6 . TRBV28 TGTGCCAGCAGACCCGACACCGATTACTCTGGGGCCAACGTCCTGACTTTC CASRPDTDYSGANVLTF
. TRBJ1-1 . TRBV5-1 TGCGCCAGCAGCTTTGGACATATGAACACTGAAGCTTTCTTT CASSFGHMNTEAFF
TRBD1 TRBJ1-1 once TRBV5-1 TGCGCCAGCACCGGGACAGGGGGCGTCGTAGACACTGAAGCTTTCTTT CASTGTGGVVDTEAFF
. TRBJ2-5 . TRBV5-5 TGTGCCAGCAGCTTCATGTTTTTGGAGGAGACCCAGTACTTC CASSFMFLEETQYF
TRBD2 TRBJ2-1 . TRBV7-3 TGTGCCAGCAGCCTGACTAGCGGGAGAGCGGGTGAGCAGTTCTTC CASSLTSGRAGEQFF
TRBD2 TRBJ2-5 . TRBV6-5 TGTGCCAGCAGTTTGCTAGCGGGAAGAGAGACCCAGTACTTC CASSLLAGRETQYF
. TRBJ1-5 . TRBV6-1 TGTGCCAGCAGTGAAGATCTCGCGGCAGGGTATCAGCCCCAGCATTTT CASSEDLAAGYQPQHF
. TRBJ1-1 . TRBV4-1 TGCGCCAGCGCCAGGAGACGGGAAGGGAGTGAAGCTTTCTTT CASARRREGSEAFF
. TRBJ2-2 . TRBV5-1 TGCGCCAGCAGCCCCCCGATACGACTGGGGAACACCGGGGAGCTGTTTTTT CASSPPIRLGNTGELFF
. TRBJ1-2 . TRBV4-2 TGTGCCAGCAGCCAATTACCCCAGGGCTATGGCTACACCTTC CASSQLPQGYGYTF
TRBD1 TRBJ2-1 . TRBV19 TGTGCCAGTAGTTATACAGGGACAGAATTAAATGAGCAGTTCTTC CASSYTGTELNEQFF
. TRBJ1-5 . TRBV12-5 TGTGCTAGTGGTTCATACTTCAATCAGCCCCAGCATTTT CASGSYFNQPQHF
TRBD1 TRBJ1-5 . TRBV5-1 TGCGCCAGCAGCTTGGGCCGGGACAGGGGACCGAATCAGCCCCAGCATTTT CASSLGRDRGPNQPQHF
TRBD1 TRBJ1-4 . TRBV10-3 TGTGCCATCAGTGATCCAGGGGGCAACGAAAAACTGTTTTTT CAISDPGGNEKLFF
TRBD2 TRBJ2-2 . TRBV5-1 TGCGCCAGCAGCCCCCTAGCGGGAGGGGGTACCGGGGAGCTGTTTTTT CASSPLAGGGTGELFF
TRBD1 TRBJ1-6 . TRBV7-2 TGTGCCAGCAGCCTTACCGGACAGGAAAATTCACCCCTCCACTTT CASSLTGQENSPLHF
. TRBJ1-1 once TRBV5-1 TGCGCCAGCAGTCAGGGGCAAACCCACACTGAAGCTTTCTTT CASSQGQTHTEAFF
. TRBJ1-5 . TRBV19 TGTGCCTCCAGTATCGAAAAAAGCAATCAGCCCCAGCATTTT CASSIEKSNQPQHF
. TRBJ2-7 . TRBV28 TGTGCCACCACGAGACCGGGCTCCTACGAGCAGTACTTC CATTRPGSYEQYF
. TRBJ2-3 . TRBV27 TGTGCCAGCAGTCCCTACGGGGGGCGGGAGACAGATACGCAGTATTTT CASSPYGGRETDTQYF
. TRBJ2-5 once TRBV28 TGTGCCAGCAGTTTTTCAGGAATTGGGCCTCGGGAGACCCAGTACTTC CASSFSGIGPRETQYF
. TRBJ2-2 . TRBV7-2 TGTGCCAGCAGCTTATTTTGGAGCGAGAGCACCGGGGAGCTGTTTTTT CASSLFWSESTGELFF
. TRBJ1-6 . TRBV7-3 TGTGCCAGCAGCCAGGGCGGGGCCCCGGGATCACCCCTCCACTTT CASSQGGAPGSPLHF
. TRBJ1-4 . TRBV13 TGTGCCAGCAGCTTACGTTTTGAAGAACTAGGTGAAAAACTGTTTTTT CASSLRFEELGEKLFF
. TRBJ2-2 once TRBV5-1 TGCGCCAGCAGTCTGGTCAGGACGAACACCGGGGAGCTGTTTTTT CASSLVRTNTGELFF
TRBD1 TRBJ2-1 . TRBV4-3 TGCGCCAGCAGCCAAGAGAGGGGGACAGGGAATGAGCAGTTCTTC CASSQERGTGNEQFF
TRBD1 TRBJ1-2 . TRBV12-5 TGTGCTAGTGGGACCAACAGGGGCCTGCGAGAGGGCTACACCTTC CASGTNRGLREGYTF
TRBD1 TRBJ2-5 . TRBV19 TGTGCCAGTAGTCCCCCCCGTGGACAGGGTTCAGAGACCCAGTACTTC CASSPPRGQGSETQYF
. TRBJ1-1 few TRBV27 TGTGCCAGGAGTTCTTCGGTTTGGAACACTGAAGCTTTCTTT CARSSSVWNTEAFF
. TRBJ1-2 . TRBV2 TGTGCCAGCAGTGAGGAGGACAGTGGCCAGAACTATGGCTACACCTTC CASSEEDSGQNYGYTF
TRBD2 TRBJ2-3 . TRBV27 TGTGCCAGCAGTAGTGGGCGGGAGTGGGCAGATACGCAGTATTTT CASSSGREWADTQYF
. TRBJ1-3 once TRBV5-6 TGTGCCAGCAGCCGGGGTGGAAACACCATATATTTT CASSRGGNTIYF
TRBD1 TRBJ2-5 few TRBV28 TGTGCCAGCAGCCGATCCCCGACAGGGCGGGAGACCCAGTACTTC CASSRSPTGRETQYF
TRBD1 TRBJ1-6 . TRBV9 TGTGCCAGCAGCGTCCAGGGGGACGGGAATTCACCCCTCCACTTT CASSVQGDGNSPLHF
. TRBJ1-2 . TRBV7-2 TGTGCCAGCAGCTCCCAGGTTGGGACTTCATATGGCTACACCTTC CASSSQVGTSYGYTF
TRBD1 TRBJ1-2 . TRBV5-4 TGTGCCAGCAGCTTGGGGGGACAGGACAACTATGGCTACACCTTC CASSLGGQDNYGYTF
. TRBJ1-5 . TRBV12-3/TRBV12-4 TGTGCCAGCAGTTTCGGGAAACAGCCCCAGCATTTT CASSFGKQPQHF
. TRBJ2-1 . TRBV21-1 TGTGCCAGCAGCAAAGTCAGGGCCCGGGTGCATGAGCAGTTCTTC CASSKVRARVHEQFF